This TCR beta chain was recorded in a study of tissue T cells after allogeneic stem cell transplantation. Comparators were a few non-transplant cancer patients without known GI disease. Autopsy tissues included GI tract, liver, skin and lymphoid organs. Germline-derived CDR1 and CDR2 are LGHNT and FRNRAP. Trimming left V 6 bases short and J 3 bases short, with 9 bases between. The CDR3 covers 13 residues. General study results and limits: Some tissue clones might be persisting host cells; their alloreactivity or antigen specificity was not determined. Shared clones across patients were few; motif clustering revealed tissue-specific shared signatures.

A remark on this clone: What it binds is unknown.

Using immunoSEQ multiplex PCR, the repertoire was profiled, and TCRdb retains in-frame clones only, with some absent. The table records some 25,000 clones, less than 75% of them present only once. This chain joins TRBV12-5 and TRBJ1-3; D is ambiguous. The source is a female donor at least 60 years old with lung cancer. This specimen was tissue from the ileum, taken at autopsy. As DNA, the CDR3 is TGTGCTAGTGGCTCGCTCAATGGAAACACCATATATTTT. This sequence encodes CASGSLNGNTIYF.